The clone carrying this T cell receptor beta chain was seen once. The antigen remains unidentified. This record belongs to a study of T cell responses to AZD1222 COVID-19 vaccine. Assay used: immunoSEQ multiplex PCR; TCRdb lists only in-frame clones, some missing. The sample includes about 180,000 clones, just over 85% seen only once; the top ten take approximately 0.5%. Study conclusions and caveats: Nearly half of the spike-specific TCRs reportedly recognize variant regions that carry no mutations. Donors in the cohort were predominantly white British and more often female, and clonal diversity was possibly underestimated. Spike-wide vaccine-associated CD4 TCRs dominated at 160-218 and 743-854. Only five to seven individuals given AZD1222 were seropositive at baseline.

This CDR3 is 14 amino acids long. Germline V lookup: CDR1 SGHAT, CDR2 FQNNGV. Trimming removed 6 bases from V and 7 bases from J, with 13 bases in between. Specimen: peripheral blood, collected on day 0 of AZD1222 vaccination. The chain links TRBV11-2 to TRBJ1-6, with D perhaps matching TRBD1 (6 bases). This TCR came from an adult in good health. In DNA form, the CDR3 reads TGTGCCAGCAGTCTTCGACAGGCAAATTCACCCCTCCACTTT. It translates to CASSLRQANSPLHF.